This passage covers 21 T cell receptor beta chains from one sample sequenced in a study of blood T cell repertoires in COVID-19. Method: immunoSEQ multiplex PCR; TCRdb's copy keeps in-frame clones and lacks some. The sample shows roughly 100,000 clones, 75% to 85% of them seen only once. Sequenced: peripheral blood. These TCRs come from a woman aged 65 to 85 with acute or convalescent COVID-19.

There are a few counts of this clone. The rearrangement links TRBV10-1 to TRBJ1-4; 7 bases agree with TRBD1. CDR1 WNHNN and CDR2 SYGVQD come from the germline V gene (reference sequence). V lost 9 bases to trimming and J lost 7 bases; unmatched junction nucleotides: 2. The CDR3 runs to 11 residues. CDR3 in amino acids: CARTGTEKLFF. CDR3 nucleotides: TGCGCCAGGACAGGGACTGAAAAACTGTTTTTT.

V and J are TRBV7-9 and TRBJ2-7; TRBD1 is a possible D gene (5 bases). CDR1 is SEHNR and CDR2 is FQNEAQ in the germline V gene (reference sequence). The V end was cut by 1 base, the J end by 0 bases, with 19 bases between. There are 18 residues in the CDR3. DNA for the CDR3: TGTGCCAGCAGCTTAGAGGGCCCGACAGTTGTGGACTCCTACGAGCAGTACTTC. It translates to CASSLEGPTVVDSYEQYF.

DNA of the CDR3: TGCGCCAGCAGCTTGAACGCAGGGGGGATGACCGGGGAGCTGTTTTTT. Encoded protein: CASSLNAGGMTGELFF. The chain has TRBV5-1 and TRBJ2-2, with D possibly TRBD1 on 7 matching bases. The CDR3 totals 16 residues. The V and J ends lost 1 base and 5 bases respectively, with 15 bases between them. Germline CDR1 SGHRS, CDR2 YFSETQ. Supplemented by reference TRBV5-1 and TRBJ2-2, the full variable domain reads KAGVTQTPRYLIKTRGQQVTLSCSPISGHRSVSWYQQTPGQGLQFLFEYFSETQRNKGNFPGRFSGRQFSNSRSEMNVSTLELGDSALYLCASSLNAGGMTGELFFGEGSRLTVL.

The V gene is TRBV5-1, the J gene TRBJ2-7; 7 bases map to TRBD2. This CDR3 has 20 residues. The germline gives CDR1 SGHRS, CDR2 YFSETQ. The V and J ends lost 2 bases and 0 bases, in that order; junction bases with no gene match: 20. CDR3 residues: CASSFGRLAGVNTHSYEQYF. As DNA, the CDR3 is TGCGCCAGCAGCTTCGGGCGCTTGGCGGGGGTGAACACCCACTCCTACGAGCAGTACTTC.

V and J are TRBV7-8 and TRBJ2-6; no firm D call. Germline assignment: CDR1 SGHVS and CDR2 FQNEAQ. V gave up 8 bases and J gave up 0 bases, with 11 bases separating them. The CDR3 consists of 15 residues. CDR3 protein: CASGQTVSGANVLTF. For the CDR3, the DNA is TGTGCCAGCGGGCAGACCGTCTCTGGGGCCAACGTCCTGACTTTC.

CDR3 loop: CAWRGTSIPYEQYF. The CDR3 DNA is TGTGCCTGGAGGGGGACTTCGATTCCCTACGAGCAGTACTTC. The genes are TRBV30 and TRBJ2-7; TRBD2 is a possible D gene (6 bases). CDR1 and CDR2 (germline): GTSNPN, SVGIG (reference sequence). This CDR3 is built from 14 residues. Trimming left V 3 bases short and J 2 bases short, with 14 bases between.

The chain carries TRBV19 and TRBJ1-6; the D gene is possibly TRBD1 (6 bases). The germline V gene has CDR1 LNHDA and CDR2 SQIVND (reference sequence). Trimming shortened V by 3 bases and J by 13 bases, and 16 bases separated the two germline ends. The CDR3 covers 14 residues. The chain's CDR3 is CASSISGGSAPLHF. CDR3 sequence (DNA): TGTGCCAGTAGTATTTCGGGGGGCAGCGCGCCCCTCCACTTT.

This clone was counted once. This chain links TRBV2 with TRBJ2-7; 9 bases fit TRBD1. Germline V gene data show CDR1 as SNHLY and CDR2 as FYNNEI. J gave up 2 bases and V 6 bases, and 5 bases lay outside the gene matches. This CDR3 contains 14 residues. CDR3 coding DNA: TGTGCCAGCAGCCGGGACAGGGTCCCCTACGAGCAGTACTTC. Translation: CASSRDRVPYEQYF.

This chain joins TRBV15 and TRBJ1-4; tentatively, D is TRBD1 (6 bases). CDR3 length: 15 residues. Trimming cost V 3 bases and J 8 bases, with 16 bases left between them. Germline V gene sequence: CDR1 LNHNV, CDR2 YYDKDF (reference sequence). In DNA, the CDR3 is TGTGCCACCAGCAGCCCGAACAGGGCGCACGAAAAACTGTTTTTT. It yields the protein CATSSPNRAHEKLFF.

The chain employs TRBV6-2 or TRBV6-3 and TRBJ2-3; D is possibly TRBD2 (6 bases). The CDR3 covers 15 residues. Trimming left V 0 bases short and J 5 bases short, with 12 bases between. CDR1 is MNHEY and CDR2 is SVGEGT in the germline V gene. The CDR3 here is CASSYSWRAQDTQYF. CDR3 in DNA: TGTGCCAGCAGTTACTCGTGGAGGGCCCAAGATACGCAGTATTTT.

V gene TRBV21-1 combines with J gene TRBJ1-5; the table gives TRBD1 as D, unverified against the DNA. TRBV21-1 counts as a pseudogene. The CDR3 length is 16 residues. CDR3: CASSKAPGTGRQPQHF. DNA of the CDR3: TGTGCCAGCAGCAAAGCGCCCGGGACAGGGAGACAGCCCCAGCATTTT.

The chain joins TRBV5-4 to TRBJ2-7, with 11 bases that match TRBD2. Germline-derived CDR1 and CDR2 are SGHNT and YYREEE (reference sequence). The CDR3 has 15 residues. J lost 3 bases, V lost 0 bases, and 2 bases had no gene match. CDR3 bases: TGTGCCAGCAGCTTGGGACTAGCGGGGATCTACGAGCAGTACTTC. Its translation is CASSLGLAGIYEQYF.

This rearrangement joins TRBV5-4 to TRBJ2-7, with D maybe TRBD2 (6 bases). The CDR3 loop spans 14 amino acids. Trimming pared 3 bases from V and 2 bases from J, leaving 12 bases between. Germline CDR1 reads SGHNT; CDR2 reads YYREEE (reference sequence). The CDR3 nucleotides are TGTGCCAGCAGCTCGGGAGTAGCAGCCTACGAGCAGTACTTC. Translated: CASSSGVAAYEQYF.

The chain is built from TRBV4-3 and TRBJ1-5; 11 positions agree with TRBD1. The V and J ends lost 1 base and 5 bases, in that order; junction bases with no gene match: 4. In germline, CDR1 is LGHNA, CDR2 YSLEER. The CDR3 is made up of 16 amino acids. CDR3 region: CASSQGTGGAHQPQHF. The CDR3, as DNA: TGCGCCAGCAGCCAAGGGACAGGGGGCGCCCATCAGCCCCAGCATTTT.

The CDR3 loop reads CASSGRSGNTIYF. Here the CDR3 DNA reads TGCGCCAGCAGCGGGCGCTCTGGAAACACCATATATTTT. The rearrangement uses TRBV5-1 and TRBJ1-3; no definite D call. From germline, CDR1 is SGHRS and CDR2 YFSETQ. CDR3 length: 13 amino acids. The V gene lost 4 bases and the J gene lost 0 bases, with 5 bases spanning the gap.

The chain links TRBV20-1 to TRBJ1-1; 7 bases align to TRBD1. Germline lookup yields CDR1 DFQATT and CDR2 SNEGSKA (reference sequence). The ends lost 6 bases at V and 7 bases at J; junction bases unmatched: 5. This CDR3 spans 11 amino acids. CDR3 in amino acids: CSAPQGVEAFF. DNA of the CDR3: TGCAGTGCGCCGCAGGGGGTTGAAGCTTTCTTT.

This clone was counted a few times. The chain uses TRBV6-1 and TRBJ1-2; 7 nucleotides align to TRBD1. CDR1 and CDR2 from the germline V gene are MNHNS and SASEGT. V lost 3 bases to trimming and J lost 5 bases; unmatched junction nucleotides: 3. The CDR3 spans 13 residues. As DNA, the CDR3 is TGTGCCAGCAGTGAGAACAGGGGATATGGCTACACCTTC. It codes for CASSENRGYGYTF.

This clone was observed a single time. J is TRBJ1-5 and V is TRBV5-1; 7 positions agree with TRBD1. Germline CDR1 SGHRS, CDR2 YFSETQ. The V and J ends lost 2 bases and 4 bases, in that order; junction bases with no gene match: 9. There are 16 residues in the CDR3. CDR3 in DNA: TGCGCCAGCAGCTTCTTAAAGGGACAGCTTAATCAGCCCCAGCATTTT. This translates into CASSFLKGQLNQPQHF.

This CDR3 reads CASSQPGLAQETQYF. CDR3 coding DNA: TGCGCCAGCAGCCAACCGGGACTAGCCCAAGAGACCCAGTACTTC. This rearrangement joins TRBV4-1 to TRBJ2-5, with 9 bases fitting TRBD2. CDR3 length equals 15 residues. Germline trimming cut 2 bases from V and 1 base from J; bases unmatched to any gene: 2. Germline CDR1 reads MGHRA; CDR2 reads YSYEKL.

This clone has just one count. This chain links TRBV28 with TRBJ2-1; the D gene is possibly TRBD2 (5 bases). CDR1 is MDHEN, CDR2 SYDVKM, per germline. Trimming shortened V by 6 bases and J by 8 bases, and 20 bases separated the two germline ends. This CDR3 is built from 15 residues. DNA of the CDR3: TGTGCCAGCAGCTGGAAGGACTTAAAAGCGGATGAGCAGTTCTTC. Protein sequence: CASSWKDLKADEQFF.

This rearrangement joins TRBV2 to TRBJ2-7; possibly TRBD1 for D (6 bases). The CDR3 spans 12 residues. Germline V gene data show CDR1 as SNHLY and CDR2 as FYNNEI. Trimming shortened V by 4 bases and J by 3 bases, and 7 bases separated the two germline ends. For the CDR3, the DNA is TGTGCCAGCAGTGGGACAGTCTACGAGCAGTACTTC. Protein sequence: CASSGTVYEQYF.